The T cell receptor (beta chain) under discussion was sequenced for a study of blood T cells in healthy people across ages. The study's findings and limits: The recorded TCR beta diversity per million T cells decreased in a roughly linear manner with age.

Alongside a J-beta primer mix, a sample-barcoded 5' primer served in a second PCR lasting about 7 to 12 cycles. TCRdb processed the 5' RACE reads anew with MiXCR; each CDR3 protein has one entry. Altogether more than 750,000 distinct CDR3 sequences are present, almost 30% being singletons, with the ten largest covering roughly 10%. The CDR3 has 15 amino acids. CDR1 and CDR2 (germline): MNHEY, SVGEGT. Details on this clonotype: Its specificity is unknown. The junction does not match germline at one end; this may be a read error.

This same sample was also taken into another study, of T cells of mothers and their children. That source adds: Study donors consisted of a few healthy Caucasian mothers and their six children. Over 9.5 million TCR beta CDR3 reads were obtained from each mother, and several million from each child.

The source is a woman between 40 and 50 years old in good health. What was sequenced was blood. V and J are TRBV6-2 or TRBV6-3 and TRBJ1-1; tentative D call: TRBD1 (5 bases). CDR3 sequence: CASTVQGLGGTEVFF. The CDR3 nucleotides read TGTGCCAGCACGGTCCAGGGCCTCGGTGGCACTGAAGTTTTCTTT.